One sample yielded the 26 T cell receptor beta chains listed below, sequenced in a study of shared clonotypes between healthy human individuals. CD45RO-negative CD8 cells positively selected for CCR7 made up the naive population, which excluded terminally differentiated effector memory CD45RA+ cells. This table comes from immunoSEQ multiplex PCR, and its TCRdb copy is limited to in-frame clones, with some not included. Among approximately 600,000 clones, approximately 95% were seen once, and the ten largest hold over 0.09%. Sequenced: naive CD8+ T cells sorted from blood. These TCRs come from a woman in her 30s in good health.

This clone was seen once. This specimen includes other DNA sequences encoding the same CDR3. This chain connects TRBV20-1 to TRBJ1-2; D possibly corresponds to TRBD1 (6 bases). The CDR3 is 11 residues long. The V and J ends lost 3 bases and 5 bases respectively, with 7 bases between them. The germline CDR1 and CDR2 sequences are DFQATT and SNEGSKA (reference sequence). The chain's CDR3 is CSARTGYGYTF. In DNA, the CDR3 is TGCAGTGCTAGGACAGGTTATGGCTACACCTTC.

V and J are TRBV15 and TRBJ2-1, with D perhaps matching TRBD2 (6 bases). Trimming cost V 0 bases and J 8 bases, with 11 bases left between them. This CDR3 region has 14 residues. Germline-derived CDR1 and CDR2 are LNHNV and YYDKDF (reference sequence). CDR3 nucleotides: TGTGCCACCAGCAGAGACGGGGGTTGGGATGAGCAGTTCTTC. Its protein is CATSRDGGWDEQFF.

The chain uses TRBV6-9 and TRBJ2-7, with 8 bases fitting TRBD1. V lost 5 bases to trimming and J lost 6 bases; unmatched junction nucleotides: 9. Germline-derived CDR1 and CDR2 are MNHGY and SVAAGI. This CDR3 spans 14 amino acids. The CDR3 DNA follows: TGTGCCAGCAGTACCAAGAGGACAGGGATCGAGCAGTACTTC. It is translated as CASSTKRTGIEQYF.

This chain joins TRBV5-6 and TRBJ2-3, with 7 bases that match TRBD1. The CDR3 sequence is 18 residues long. Germline CDR1 SGHDT, CDR2 YYEEEE. Germline trimming cut 4 bases from V and 2 bases from J; bases unmatched to any gene: 16. CDR3 loop: CASSRSMVQGEITDTQYF. The CDR3 coding sequence is TGTGCCAGCAGCCGTAGCATGGTCCAGGGGGAGATCACAGATACGCAGTATTTT.

The CDR3 spells CATSPSHNTIYF. DNA of the CDR3: TGTGCCACCAGCCCCTCTCACAACACCATATATTTT. This rearrangement joins TRBV15 to TRBJ1-3; D not resolved. The CDR3 has 12 amino acids. Trimming removed 5 bases at V and 7 bases at J, with 9 bases between. CDR1 LNHNV and CDR2 YYDKDF come from the germline V gene (reference sequence).

The chain combines TRBV27 with TRBJ2-3; D not certain. Per the germline V gene, CDR1 is MNHEY and CDR2 is SMNVEV (reference sequence). V gave up 5 bases and J gave up 4 bases, with 13 bases separating them. The CDR3 has 14 amino acids. CDR3 sequence reads: CASSAYKNPDTQYF. Here the CDR3 DNA reads TGTGCCAGCAGTGCCTACAAAAACCCAGATACGCAGTATTTT.

Written as DNA, the CDR3 is TGTGCCAGTAATCCCCGGGTCTACTACCCCTACGAGCAGTACTTC. Its translation: CASNPRVYYPYEQYF. V and J are TRBV19 and TRBJ2-5; D is undetermined. The J call may be faulty, since TRBJ2-7 better matches the DNA end. This CDR3 contains 15 residues. Germline-derived CDR1 and CDR2 are LNHDA and SQIVND (reference sequence).

This clone came up once. The V call is TRBV27, the J call TRBJ1-5, with D tentatively TRBD1 (5 bases). Trimming left V 3 bases short and J 6 bases short, with 12 bases between. There are 14 residues in the CDR3. Per germline, CDR1 MNHEY and CDR2 SMNVEV (reference sequence). CDR3 in DNA: TGTGCCAGCAGTTTCGGGGGTAGCGGTCAGCCCCAGCATTTT. It is translated as CASSFGGSGQPQHF.

The rearrangement links TRBV27 to TRBJ2-1, with TRBD2 matching over 12 bases. The length of the CDR3 is 15 residues. In germline, CDR1 is MNHEY, CDR2 SMNVEV (reference sequence). The J segment lost 9 bases and the V segment lost 4 bases, leaving 7 bases of the junction unmatched. In DNA form, the CDR3 reads TGTGCCAGCAGTTCGAGACTAGCGGGAGAGGGTGAGCAGTTCTTC. The encoded protein is CASSSRLAGEGEQFF.

The chain employs TRBV25-1 and TRBJ1-4; D uncertain. V lost 6 bases, J lost 3 bases, and 14 bases lay in between. This CDR3 region has 15 residues. The germline CDR1 and CDR2 sequences are MGHDK and SYGVNS. The CDR3 is CASSSSTSANEKLFF. Written as DNA, the CDR3 is TGTGCCAGCAGCTCTTCGACATCAGCTAATGAAAAACTGTTTTTT.

The chain links TRBV9 to TRBJ2-1; possible D gene TRBD2, 5 bases. The CDR3 consists of 15 residues. Trimming stripped 7 bases from V and 7 bases from J, with 21 bases between. The germline V gene has CDR1 SGDLS and CDR2 YYNGEE. CDR3 region: CASFPLLSGMNEQFF. CDR3 sequence (DNA): TGTGCCAGCTTCCCTCTTCTAAGCGGTATGAATGAGCAGTTCTTC.

The chain combines TRBV30 with TRBJ2-6; D possibly corresponds to TRBD1 (5 bases). V gave up 1 base and J gave up 0 bases, with 19 bases separating them. CDR1 is GTSNPN, CDR2 SVGIG, per germline (reference sequence). The CDR3 sequence is 19 residues long. This CDR3 is CAWSGIKGQGRSGANVLTF. In DNA form, the CDR3 reads TGTGCCTGGAGTGGGATAAAAGGGCAGGGTCGCTCTGGGGCCAACGTCCTGACTTTC.

The chain combines TRBV28 with TRBJ2-2; D might be TRBD2 (5 bases). V was clipped by 3 bases and J by 3 bases, with 11 bases between them. Germline CDR1 reads MDHEN; CDR2 reads SYDVKM. This CDR3 is built from 15 residues. The CDR3 DNA reads as TGTGCCAGCAGTTTTGGGCTAGCTTACACCGGGGAGCTGTTTTTT. Its protein is CASSFGLAYTGELFF.

This chain uses TRBV30 with TRBJ1-3; the match to TRBD1 covers 8 bases. The germline CDR1 and CDR2 sequences are GTSNPN and SVGIG (reference sequence). The CDR3 runs to 15 residues. The V gene end was trimmed by 6 bases and the J gene end by 3 bases; junction bases not matched to a gene: 10. The CDR3 region is CACLRTGIVGNTIYF. The CDR3 DNA is TGTGCCTGCCTACGGACAGGGATCGTTGGAAACACCATATATTTT.

The CDR3 nucleotides read TGTGCCAGCAGCTTAGGGACAGGGTTCAACGAGCAGTACTTC. Amino acids: CASSLGTGFNEQYF. This rearrangement joins TRBV7-9 to TRBJ2-7, with 8 nucleotides matching TRBD1. The CDR3 is 14 residues long. The germline V gene encodes CDR1 SEHNR and CDR2 FQNEAQ (reference sequence). V trimming: 1 base; J trimming: 5 bases; junction bases outside the gene matches: 4.

This clone was counted a single time. The chain combines TRBV27 with TRBJ2-5, with TRBD1 identical over 7 bases. This CDR3 contains 16 residues. Germline-derived CDR1 and CDR2 are MNHEY and SMNVEV (reference sequence). With 3 bases clipped from V and 0 bases from J, the junction kept 7 bases outside the gene matches. The CDR3 nucleotides are TGTGCCAGCAGTTTGGGGTACAGGGGATACCAAGAGACCCAGTACTTC. This gives the protein CASSLGYRGYQETQYF.

The chain joins TRBV6-6 to TRBJ2-3; 10 bases agree with TRBD1. CDR1 and CDR2 (germline): MNHNY, SVGAGI (reference sequence). V gave up 6 bases and J gave up 1 base; unmatched junction bases: 4. This CDR3 has 15 residues. In nucleotides, the CDR3 is TGTGCCAGCAGCCGGGACAGGGGCGGCACAGATACGCAGTATTTT. Translated: CASSRDRGGTDTQYF.

In its sample, this clone was seen once. The CDR3 loop is CASRGRDGLFDTQYF. The DNA of the CDR3 is TGTGCCAGCAGGGGACGGGATGGACTCTTTGATACGCAGTATTTT. The J gene is TRBJ2-3, the V gene TRBV27, with D perhaps matching TRBD1 or TRBD2 (5 bases each). The V end lost 6 bases, the J end lost 6 bases, and 19 bases lay between the germline ends. CDR1 and CDR2 (germline): MNHEY, SMNVEV (reference sequence). The CDR3 loop spans 15 amino acids.

The gene calls are TRBV4-1 and TRBJ1-5, with TRBD1 as a possible D gene (6 bases). Trimming cost V 5 bases and J 2 bases, with 13 bases left between them. The CDR3 is 15 residues long. Germline V gene data show CDR1 as MGHRA and CDR2 as YSYEKL. CDR3 DNA: TGCGCCAGCAGCAACCGGGACAACGGCAATCAGCCCCAGCATTTT. It specifies CASSNRDNGNQPQHF.

The chain joins TRBV13 to TRBJ2-7, with TRBD2 matching over 8 bases. CDR3 length: 14 residues. The V and J ends lost 5 bases and 3 bases, in that order; junction bases with no gene match: 6. The germline CDR1 and CDR2 sequences are PRHDT and FYEKMQ (reference sequence). The chain's CDR3 is CASSRSGSGYEQYF. DNA for the CDR3: TGTGCCAGCAGCCGGAGCGGGAGTGGCTACGAGCAGTACTTC.

Of note for this clone: Within the sample, other DNA sequences also encode this same CDR3. V usage is TRBV11-2 and J usage is TRBJ2-5; no clear D gene. The V and J ends lost 2 bases and 5 bases respectively, with 6 bases between them. This CDR3 is 12 amino acids long. Germline V gene sequence: CDR1 SGHAT, CDR2 FQNNGV. The CDR3 coding sequence is TGTGCCAGCAGCTTATCTGGGGAGACCCAGTACTTC. Translation: CASSLSGETQYF.

The chain recombines TRBV7-6 with TRBJ2-2; D assignment may be TRBD1 or TRBD2 (5 bases each). V dropped 5 bases and J dropped 7 bases, with 17 bases sitting between them. The CDR3 consists of 15 residues. Looked up from germline, CDR1 is SGHVS and CDR2 is FNYEAQ. CDR3 coding DNA: TGTGCCAGCAGCACTCAACTAGGGGCAAACGGGGAGCTGTTTTTT. Translated, it gives CASSTQLGANGELFF.

This chain joins TRBV11-2 and TRBJ2-2, with 9 bases that match TRBD1. Germline V CDR1 and CDR2: SGHAT, FQNNGV. This CDR3 region has 17 residues. Trimming cost V 7 bases and J 7 bases; bases outside gene matches: 16. Here the CDR3 DNA reads TGTGCCAGCACCACACTTCGGTACAGGGGGCTTGTCGGGGAGCTGTTTTTT. It translates to CASTTLRYRGLVGELFF.

J is TRBJ1-1 and V is TRBV14, with a tentative D call TRBD1 (5 bases). The germline V gene has CDR1 SGHDN and CDR2 FVKESK. The CDR3 contains 15 residues. The germline V and J ends were trimmed by 4 bases and 5 bases, with 17 bases remaining between them. CDR3 sequence (DNA): TGTGCCAGCAGCCCAGCGAGGGGCAAAGGTACTGAAGCTTTCTTT. It specifies CASSPARGKGTEAFF. Drawing the rest from reference TRBV14 and TRBJ1-1, the complete variable domain is EAGVTQFPSHSVIEKGQTVTLRCDPISGHDNLYWYRRVMGKEIKFLLHFVKESKQDESGMPNNRFLAERTGGTYSTLKVQPAELEDSGVYFCASSPARGKGTEAFFGQGTRLTVV.

This sequence joins TRBV28 and TRBJ1-2; maybe TRBD1 (5 bases). This CDR3 spans 11 amino acids. V was shortened by 6 bases and J by 8 bases, with 10 bases between the two germline ends. Germline loops: CDR1 MDHEN, CDR2 SYDVKM. CDR3 amino acids: CASSLGGGYTF. The CDR3 nucleotides are TGTGCCAGCAGCCTCGGGGGGGGCTACACCTTC.

This clone was seen just once. The rearrangement links TRBV28 to TRBJ1-1, with D perhaps matching TRBD1 (6 bases). Germline lookup yields CDR1 MDHEN and CDR2 SYDVKM. The CDR3 covers 15 residues. V lost 6 bases to trimming and J lost 2 bases, with 16 bases between them. The CDR3 here is CASRDTGMGNTEAFF. CDR3 DNA: TGTGCCAGCAGAGATACAGGGATGGGAAACACTGAAGCTTTCTTT.